This T cell receptor (beta chain) was documented in a study of blood T cell repertoires in COVID-19. Study-level background: From T cells, B-cell-depleted T cells, or PBMCs came the material, which was cDNA or gDNA.

Germline V gene sequence: CDR1 SGHAT, CDR2 FQNNGV. CDR3 size: 17 residues. The V gene lost 1 base and the J gene lost 4 bases, with 20 bases spanning the gap. In the original workflow: Estimated nucleated cell counts came from reference gene primer amplification. The repertoire was sequenced with immunoSEQ multiplex PCR; TCRdb's copy has only in-frame clones and lacks some. The V and J calls and clone size were taken over from that table, and D and trimming were inferred from the DNA. The data contain about 200,000 clones, around 81% of them seen just once; the ten biggest clones take up around 7%. All enrollees were about 18 to 89 years old and from fewer than 25 US areas. Self-reported history from a screening survey and questionnaire set each donor's cohort.

The sequencing input was PBMCs or T cells enriched from blood (not recorded which). This rearrangement joins TRBV11-2 to TRBJ2-7; the D gene is possibly TRBD1 (5 bases). The clonotype was recovered from a woman aged 40 to 55 with acute COVID-19. The CDR3 is CASSLGQVDNIPYEQYF. CDR3 bases: TGTGCCAGCAGCTTAGGCCAGGTGGACAATATCCCTTACGAGCAGTACTTC.